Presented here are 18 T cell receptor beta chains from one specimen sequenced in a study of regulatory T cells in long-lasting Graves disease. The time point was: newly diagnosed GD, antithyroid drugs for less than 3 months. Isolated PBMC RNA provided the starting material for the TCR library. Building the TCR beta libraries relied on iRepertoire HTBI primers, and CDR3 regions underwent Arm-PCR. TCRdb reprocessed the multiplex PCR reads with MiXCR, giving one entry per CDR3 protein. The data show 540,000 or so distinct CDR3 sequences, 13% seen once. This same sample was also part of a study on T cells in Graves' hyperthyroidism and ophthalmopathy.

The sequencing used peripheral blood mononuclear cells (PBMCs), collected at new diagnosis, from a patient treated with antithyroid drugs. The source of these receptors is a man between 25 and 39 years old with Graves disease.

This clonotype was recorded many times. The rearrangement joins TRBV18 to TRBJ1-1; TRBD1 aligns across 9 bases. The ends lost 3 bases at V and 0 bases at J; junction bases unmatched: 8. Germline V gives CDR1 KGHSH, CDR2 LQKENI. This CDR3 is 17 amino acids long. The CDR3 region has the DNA TGTGCCAGCTCACCTCTCGACAGGGGGGGGGTGAACACTGAAGCTTTCTTT. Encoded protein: CASSPLDRGGVNTEAFF. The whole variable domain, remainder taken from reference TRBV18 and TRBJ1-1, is NAGVMQNPRHLVRRRGQEARLRCSPMKGHSHVYWYRQLPEEGLKFMVYLQKENIIDESGMPKERFSAEFPKEGPSILRIQQVVRGDSAAYFCASSPLDRGGVNTEAFFGQGTRLTVV.

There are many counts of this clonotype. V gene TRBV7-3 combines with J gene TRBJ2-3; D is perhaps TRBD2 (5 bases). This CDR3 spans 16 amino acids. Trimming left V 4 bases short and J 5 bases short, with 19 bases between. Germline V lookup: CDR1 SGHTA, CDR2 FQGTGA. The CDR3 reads CASSSGGGARGDTQYF. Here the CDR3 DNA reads TGTGCCAGCAGCTCGGGCGGAGGCGCGCGAGGAGATACGCAGTATTTT.

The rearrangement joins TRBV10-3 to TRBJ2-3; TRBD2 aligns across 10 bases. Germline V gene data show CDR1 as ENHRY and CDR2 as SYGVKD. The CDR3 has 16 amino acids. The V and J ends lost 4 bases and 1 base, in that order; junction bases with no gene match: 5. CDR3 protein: CAISGVTSGGTDTQYF. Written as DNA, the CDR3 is TGTGCCATCAGTGGGGTTACTAGCGGGGGCACAGATACGCAGTATTTT.

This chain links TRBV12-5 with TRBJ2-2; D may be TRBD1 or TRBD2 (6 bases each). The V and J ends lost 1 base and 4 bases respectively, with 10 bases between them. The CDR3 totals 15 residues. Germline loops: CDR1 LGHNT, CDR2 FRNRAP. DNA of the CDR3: TGTGCTAGTGGTTTGGGCGGGACAATCACCGGGGAGCTGTTTTTT. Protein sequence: CASGLGGTITGELFF.

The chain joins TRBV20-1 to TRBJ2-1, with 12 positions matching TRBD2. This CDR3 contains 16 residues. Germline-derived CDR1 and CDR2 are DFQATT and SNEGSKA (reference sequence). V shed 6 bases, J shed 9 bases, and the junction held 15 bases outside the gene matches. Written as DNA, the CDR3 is TGCAGTGCACCTTCCGGGACTAGCGGGCCGTCGGGTGAGCAGTTCTTC. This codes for CSAPSGTSGPSGEQFF.

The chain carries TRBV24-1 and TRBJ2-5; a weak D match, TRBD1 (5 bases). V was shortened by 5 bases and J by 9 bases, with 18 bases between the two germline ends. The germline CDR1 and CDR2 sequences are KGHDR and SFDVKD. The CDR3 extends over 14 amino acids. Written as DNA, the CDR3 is TGTGCCACCAGTGCCTCTGACAGAGGTGTAGCCCAGTACTTC. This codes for CATSASDRGVAQYF.

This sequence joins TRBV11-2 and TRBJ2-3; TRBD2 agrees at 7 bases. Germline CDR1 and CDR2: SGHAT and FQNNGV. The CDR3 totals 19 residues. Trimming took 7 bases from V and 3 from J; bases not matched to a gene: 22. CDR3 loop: CASTPGLAASRIRTDTQYF. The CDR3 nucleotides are TGTGCCAGCACCCCCGGGCTAGCGGCCTCCCGGATTAGGACAGATACGCAGTATTTT.

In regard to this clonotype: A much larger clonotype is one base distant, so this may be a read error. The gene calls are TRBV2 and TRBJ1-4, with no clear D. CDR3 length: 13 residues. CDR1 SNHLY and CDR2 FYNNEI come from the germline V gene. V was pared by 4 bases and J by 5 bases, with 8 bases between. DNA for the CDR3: TGTGCCAGCAGTGCGGACCAAAATGAAAAACTGTTTTTT. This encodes CASSADQNEKLFF. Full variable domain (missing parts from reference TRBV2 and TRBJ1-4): EPEVTQTPSHQVTQMGQEVILRCVPISNHLYFYWYRQILGQKVEFLVSFYNNEISEKSEIFDDQFSVERPDGSNFTLKIRSTKLEDSAMYFCASSADQNEKLFFGSGTQLSVL.

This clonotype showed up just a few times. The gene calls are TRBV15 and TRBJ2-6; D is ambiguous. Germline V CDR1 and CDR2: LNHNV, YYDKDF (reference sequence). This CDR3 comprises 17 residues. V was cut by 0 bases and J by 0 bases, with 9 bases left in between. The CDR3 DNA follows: TGTGCCACCAGCAGAGATCCCCCGCACTCTGGGGCCAACGTCCTGACTTTC. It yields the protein CATSRDPPHSGANVLTF. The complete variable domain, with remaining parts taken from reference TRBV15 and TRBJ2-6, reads DAMVIQNPRYQVTQFGKPVTLSCSQTLNHNVMYWYQQKSSQAPKLLFHYYDKDFNNEADTPDNFQSRRPNTSFCFLDIRSPGLGDTAMYLCATSRDPPHSGANVLTFGAGSRLTVL.

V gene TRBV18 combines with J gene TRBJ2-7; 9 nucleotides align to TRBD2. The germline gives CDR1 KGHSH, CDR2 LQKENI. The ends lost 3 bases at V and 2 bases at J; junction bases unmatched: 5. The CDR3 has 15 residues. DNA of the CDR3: TGTGCCAGCTCACCTAGCGGGAGTTCAACCTACGAGCAGTACTTC. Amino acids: CASSPSGSSTYEQYF.

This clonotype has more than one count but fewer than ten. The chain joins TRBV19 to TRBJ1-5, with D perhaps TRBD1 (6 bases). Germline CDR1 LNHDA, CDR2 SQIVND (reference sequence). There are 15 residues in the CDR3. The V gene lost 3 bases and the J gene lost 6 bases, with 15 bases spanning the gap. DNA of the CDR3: TGTGCCAGTAGTATTCGGGGGCCTTTGAGTCAGCCCCAGCATTTT. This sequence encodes CASSIRGPLSQPQHF.

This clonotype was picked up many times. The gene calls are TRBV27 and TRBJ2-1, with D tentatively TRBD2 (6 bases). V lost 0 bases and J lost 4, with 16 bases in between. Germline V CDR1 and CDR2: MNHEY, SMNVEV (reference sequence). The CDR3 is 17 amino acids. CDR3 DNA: TGTGCCAGCAGTTTATCGATGGGAAAGAGCGGGTACAATGAGCAGTTCTTC. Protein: CASSLSMGKSGYNEQFF.

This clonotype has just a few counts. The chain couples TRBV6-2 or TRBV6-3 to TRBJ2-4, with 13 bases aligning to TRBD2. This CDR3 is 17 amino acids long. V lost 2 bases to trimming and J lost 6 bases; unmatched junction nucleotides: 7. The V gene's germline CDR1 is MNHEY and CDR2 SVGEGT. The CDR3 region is CASSYGGLAGRGNIQYF. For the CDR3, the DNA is TGTGCCAGCAGTTACGGGGGACTAGCGGGAAGGGGAAACATTCAGTACTTC.

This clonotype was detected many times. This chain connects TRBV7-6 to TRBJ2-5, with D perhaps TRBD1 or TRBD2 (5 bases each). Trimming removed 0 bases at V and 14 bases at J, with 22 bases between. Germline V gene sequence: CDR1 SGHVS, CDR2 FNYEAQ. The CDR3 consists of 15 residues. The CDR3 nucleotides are TGTGCCAGCAGCTTAGCAGGTGGCCTTGAGGGACCTCTCTACTTC. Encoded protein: CASSLAGGLEGPLYF.

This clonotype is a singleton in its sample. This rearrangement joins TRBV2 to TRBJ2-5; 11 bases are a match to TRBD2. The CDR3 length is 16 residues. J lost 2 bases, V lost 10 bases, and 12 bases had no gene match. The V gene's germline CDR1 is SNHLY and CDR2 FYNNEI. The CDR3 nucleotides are TGTGCCACCAGCAGACCGACTAGCGGGAAACAAGAGACCCAGTACTTC. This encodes CATSRPTSGKQETQYF.

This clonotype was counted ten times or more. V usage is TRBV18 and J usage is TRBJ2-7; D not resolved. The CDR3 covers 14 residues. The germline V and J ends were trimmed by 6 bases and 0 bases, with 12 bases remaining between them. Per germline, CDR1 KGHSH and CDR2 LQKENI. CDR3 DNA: TGTGCCAGCTCCCCCGCCCGTAGCTCCTACGAGCAGTACTTC. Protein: CASSPARSSYEQYF.

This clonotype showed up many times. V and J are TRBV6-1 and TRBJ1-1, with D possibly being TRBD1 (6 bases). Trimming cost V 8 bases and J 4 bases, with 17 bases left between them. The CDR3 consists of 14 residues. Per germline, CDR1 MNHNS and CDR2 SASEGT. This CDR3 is CASANSGEITEAFF. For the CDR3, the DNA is TGTGCCAGCGCCAATTCAGGGGAGATCACTGAAGCTTTCTTT.

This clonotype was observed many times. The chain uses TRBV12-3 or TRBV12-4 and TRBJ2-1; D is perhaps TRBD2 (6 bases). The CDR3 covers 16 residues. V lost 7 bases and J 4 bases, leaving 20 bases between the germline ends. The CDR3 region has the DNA TGTGCCAGCAAGCCGGTGGGGGAGGACCGGTACAATGAGCAGTTCTTC. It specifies CASKPVGEDRYNEQFF.